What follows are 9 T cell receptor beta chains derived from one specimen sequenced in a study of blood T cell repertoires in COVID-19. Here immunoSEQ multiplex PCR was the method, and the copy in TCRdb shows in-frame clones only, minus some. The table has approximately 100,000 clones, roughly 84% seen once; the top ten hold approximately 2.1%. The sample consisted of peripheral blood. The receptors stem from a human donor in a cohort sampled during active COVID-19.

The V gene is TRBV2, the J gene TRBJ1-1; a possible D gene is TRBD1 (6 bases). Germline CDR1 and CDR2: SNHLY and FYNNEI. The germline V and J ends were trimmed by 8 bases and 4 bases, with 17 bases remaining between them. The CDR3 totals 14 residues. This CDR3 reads CASRLGGDTTEAFF. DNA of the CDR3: TGTGCCAGCCGACTAGGGGGGGACACCACTGAAGCTTTCTTT.

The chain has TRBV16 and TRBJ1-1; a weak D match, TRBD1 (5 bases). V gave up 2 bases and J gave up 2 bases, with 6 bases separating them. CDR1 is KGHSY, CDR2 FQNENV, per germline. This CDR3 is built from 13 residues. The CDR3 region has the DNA TGTGCCAGCAGCCAAACAGGAAACACTGAAGCTTTCTTT. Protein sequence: CASSQTGNTEAFF.

The CDR3 loop reads CASSHRGGSYEQYF. CDR3 sequence (DNA): TGTGCCAGCAGCCACAGGGGCGGGTCCTACGAGCAGTACTTC. The chain couples TRBV11-1 to TRBJ2-7, with TRBD1 identical over 7 bases. V gave up 5 bases and J gave up 1 base; unmatched junction bases: 5. Germline V lookup: CDR1 SGHAT, CDR2 FQDESV (reference sequence). The CDR3 is 14 amino acids.

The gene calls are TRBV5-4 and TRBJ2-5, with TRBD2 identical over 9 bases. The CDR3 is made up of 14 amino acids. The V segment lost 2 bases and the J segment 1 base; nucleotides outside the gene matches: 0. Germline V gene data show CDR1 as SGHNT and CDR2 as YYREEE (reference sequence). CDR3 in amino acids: CASSLAGGQETQYF. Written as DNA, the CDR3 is TGTGCCAGCAGCTTAGCGGGGGGCCAAGAGACCCAGTACTTC.

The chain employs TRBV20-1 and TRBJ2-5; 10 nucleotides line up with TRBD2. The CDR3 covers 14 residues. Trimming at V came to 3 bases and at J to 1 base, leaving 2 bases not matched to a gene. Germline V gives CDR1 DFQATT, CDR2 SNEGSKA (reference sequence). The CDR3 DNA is TGCAGTGCTAGTCAGCGGGGGGGCCAAGAGACCCAGTACTTC. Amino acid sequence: CSASQRGGQETQYF.

The CDR3 DNA sequence: TGTGCCAGCAGCTTACATGAGAAGGGCTACACCTTC. Amino acid sequence: CASSLHEKGYTF. The rearrangement links TRBV7-2 to TRBJ1-2; D unclear. V lost 2 bases and J lost 8, with 9 bases in between. The germline gives CDR1 SGHTA, CDR2 FQGNSA. This CDR3 is built from 12 residues. The full variable domain, in which reference TRBV7-2 and TRBJ1-2 provide the parts outside the CDR3, is GAGVSQSPSNKVTEKGKDVELRCDPISGHTALYWYRQSLGQGLEFLIYFQGNSAPDKSGLPSDRFSAERTGGSVSTLTIQRTQQEDSAVYLCASSLHEKGYTFGSGTRLTVV.

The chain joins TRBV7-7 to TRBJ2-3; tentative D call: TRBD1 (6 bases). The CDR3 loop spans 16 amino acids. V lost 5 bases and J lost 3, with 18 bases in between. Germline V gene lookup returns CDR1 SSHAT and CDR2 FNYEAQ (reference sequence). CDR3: CASSHYPGVGTDTQYF. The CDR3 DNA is TGTGCCAGCAGCCATTACCCAGGGGTGGGGACAGATACGCAGTATTTT.

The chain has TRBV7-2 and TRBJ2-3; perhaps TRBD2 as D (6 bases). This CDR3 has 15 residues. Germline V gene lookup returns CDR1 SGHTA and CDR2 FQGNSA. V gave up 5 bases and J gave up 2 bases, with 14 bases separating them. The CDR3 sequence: CASSKTSDHTDTQYF. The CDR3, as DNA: TGTGCCAGCAGCAAGACTAGTGACCACACAGATACGCAGTATTTT. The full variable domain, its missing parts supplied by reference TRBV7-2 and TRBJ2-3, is GAGVSQSPSNKVTEKGKDVELRCDPISGHTALYWYRQSLGQGLEFLIYFQGNSAPDKSGLPSDRFSAERTGGSVSTLTIQRTQQEDSAVYLCASSKTSDHTDTQYFGPGTRLTVL.

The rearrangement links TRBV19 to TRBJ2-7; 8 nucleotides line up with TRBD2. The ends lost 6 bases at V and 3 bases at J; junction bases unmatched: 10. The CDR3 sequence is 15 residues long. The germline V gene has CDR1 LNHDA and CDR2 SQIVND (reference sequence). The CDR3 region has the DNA TGTGCCAGTAGGGGCTCGGGAGGGACCTACTACGAGCAGTACTTC. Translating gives CASRGSGGTYYEQYF.